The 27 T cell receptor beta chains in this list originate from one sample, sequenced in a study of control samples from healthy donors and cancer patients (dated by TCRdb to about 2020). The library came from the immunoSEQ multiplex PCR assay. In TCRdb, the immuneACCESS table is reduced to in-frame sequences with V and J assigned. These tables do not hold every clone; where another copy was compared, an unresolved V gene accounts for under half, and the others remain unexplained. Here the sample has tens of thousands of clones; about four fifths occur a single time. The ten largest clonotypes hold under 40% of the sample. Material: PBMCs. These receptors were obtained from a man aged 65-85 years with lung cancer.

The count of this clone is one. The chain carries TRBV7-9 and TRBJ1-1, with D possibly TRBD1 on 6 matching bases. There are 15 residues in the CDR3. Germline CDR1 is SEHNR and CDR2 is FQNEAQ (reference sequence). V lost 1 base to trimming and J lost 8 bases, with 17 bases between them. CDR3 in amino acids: CASSLEGQGRVEAFF. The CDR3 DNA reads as TGTGCCAGCAGCTTAGAAGGGCAGGGGCGAGTGGAAGCTTTCTTT.

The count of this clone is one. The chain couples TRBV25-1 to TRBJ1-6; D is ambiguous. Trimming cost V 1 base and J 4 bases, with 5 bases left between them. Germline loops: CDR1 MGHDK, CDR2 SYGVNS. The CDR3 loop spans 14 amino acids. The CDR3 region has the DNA TGTGCCAGCAGTGAATCGAGATATAATTCACCCCTCCACTTT. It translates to CASSESRYNSPLHF.

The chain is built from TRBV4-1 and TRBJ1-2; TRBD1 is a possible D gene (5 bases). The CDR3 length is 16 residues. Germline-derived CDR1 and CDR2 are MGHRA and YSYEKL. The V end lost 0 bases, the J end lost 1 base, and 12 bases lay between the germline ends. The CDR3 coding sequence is TGCGCCAGCAGCCAAGACTGGGCAGGGAATAACTATGGCTACACCTTC. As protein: CASSQDWAGNNYGYTF.

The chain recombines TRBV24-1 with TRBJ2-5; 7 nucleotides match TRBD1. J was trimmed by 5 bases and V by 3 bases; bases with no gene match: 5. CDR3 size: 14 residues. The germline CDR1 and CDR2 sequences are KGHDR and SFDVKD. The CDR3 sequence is CATSDTYRGETQYF. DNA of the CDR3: TGTGCCACCAGTGATACCTACAGGGGCGAGACCCAGTACTTC.

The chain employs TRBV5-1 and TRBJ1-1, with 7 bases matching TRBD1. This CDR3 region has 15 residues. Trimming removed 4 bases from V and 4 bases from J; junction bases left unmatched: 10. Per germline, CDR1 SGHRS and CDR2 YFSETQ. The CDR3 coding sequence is TGCGCCAGCAGCCCCCCCCAGACAGGGACCACTGAAGCTTTCTTT. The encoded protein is CASSPPQTGTTEAFF. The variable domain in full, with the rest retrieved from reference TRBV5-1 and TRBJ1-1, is KAGVTQTPRYLIKTRGQQVTLSCSPISGHRSVSWYQQTPGQGLQFLFEYFSETQRNKGNFPGRFSGRQFSNSRSEMNVSTLELGDSALYLCASSPPQTGTTEAFFGQGTRLTVV.

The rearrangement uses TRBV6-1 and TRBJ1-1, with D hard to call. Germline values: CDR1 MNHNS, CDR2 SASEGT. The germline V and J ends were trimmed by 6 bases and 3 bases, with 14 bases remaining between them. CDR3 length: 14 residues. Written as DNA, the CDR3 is TGTGCCAGCAGGTCTCCCCCCTGGTACACTGAAGCTTTCTTT. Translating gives CASRSPPWYTEAFF.

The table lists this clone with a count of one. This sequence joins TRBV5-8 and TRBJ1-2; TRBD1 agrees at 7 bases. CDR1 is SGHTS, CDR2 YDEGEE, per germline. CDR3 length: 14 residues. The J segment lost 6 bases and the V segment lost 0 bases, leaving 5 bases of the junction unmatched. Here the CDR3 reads CASSLGRQGHGYTF. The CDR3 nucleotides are TGTGCCAGCAGCTTGGGGCGACAGGGCCATGGCTACACCTTC.

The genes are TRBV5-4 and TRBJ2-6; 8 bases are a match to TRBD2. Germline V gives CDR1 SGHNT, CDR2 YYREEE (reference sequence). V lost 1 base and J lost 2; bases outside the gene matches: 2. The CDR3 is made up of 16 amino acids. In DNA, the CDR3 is TGTGCCAGCAGCTTGTACGGGAGGGCTGGGGCCAACGTCCTGACTTTC. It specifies CASSLYGRAGANVLTF.

The CDR3 nucleotides read TGCGCCAGCAGTGAGGATGCAACTAATGAAAAACTGTTTTTT. It codes for CASSEDATNEKLFF. V gene TRBV10-1 combines with J gene TRBJ1-4; no reliable D call. CDR1 and CDR2 (germline): WNHNN, SYGVQD (reference sequence). Trimming took 2 bases from V and 0 from J, leaving 4 bases between them. The CDR3 is made up of 14 amino acids.

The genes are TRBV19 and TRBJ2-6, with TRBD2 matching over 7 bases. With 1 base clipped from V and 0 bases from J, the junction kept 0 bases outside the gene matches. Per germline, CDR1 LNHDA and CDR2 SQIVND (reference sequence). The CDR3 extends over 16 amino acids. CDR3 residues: CASSIGGGSGANVLTF. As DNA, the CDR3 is TGTGCCAGTAGTATAGGGGGGGGCTCTGGGGCCAACGTCCTGACTTTC.

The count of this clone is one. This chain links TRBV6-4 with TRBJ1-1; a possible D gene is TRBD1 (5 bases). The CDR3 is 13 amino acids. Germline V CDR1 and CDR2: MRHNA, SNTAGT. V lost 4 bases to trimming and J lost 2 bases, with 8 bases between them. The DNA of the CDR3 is TGTGCCAGCAGTGCGACAGATAACACTGAAGCTTTCTTT. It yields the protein CASSATDNTEAFF.

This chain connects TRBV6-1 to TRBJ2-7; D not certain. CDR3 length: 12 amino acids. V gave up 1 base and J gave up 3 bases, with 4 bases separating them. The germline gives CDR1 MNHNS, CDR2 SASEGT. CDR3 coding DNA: TGTGCCAGCAGTGAAGGCTACTACGAGCAGTACTTC. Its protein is CASSEGYYEQYF.

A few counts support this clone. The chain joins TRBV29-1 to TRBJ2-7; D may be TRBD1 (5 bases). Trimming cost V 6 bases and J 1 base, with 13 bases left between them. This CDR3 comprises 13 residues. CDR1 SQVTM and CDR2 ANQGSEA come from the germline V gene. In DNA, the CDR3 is TGCAGCGTCCCAGGGCATCGATCCTACGAGCAGTACTTC. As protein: CSVPGHRSYEQYF.

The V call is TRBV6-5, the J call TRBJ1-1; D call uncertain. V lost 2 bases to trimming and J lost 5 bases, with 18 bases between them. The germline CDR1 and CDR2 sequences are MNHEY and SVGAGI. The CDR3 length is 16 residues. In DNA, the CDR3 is TGTGCCAGCAGTTACCGCGACAACTATAGAGGGACTGAAGCTTTCTTT. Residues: CASSYRDNYRGTEAFF.

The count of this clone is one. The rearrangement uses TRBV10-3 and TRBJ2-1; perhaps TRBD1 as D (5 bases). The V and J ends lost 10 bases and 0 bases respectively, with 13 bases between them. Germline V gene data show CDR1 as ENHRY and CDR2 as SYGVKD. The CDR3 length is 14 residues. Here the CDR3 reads CATLTDSSYNEQFF. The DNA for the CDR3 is TGTGCCACGCTGACCGACAGCTCCTACAATGAGCAGTTCTTC.

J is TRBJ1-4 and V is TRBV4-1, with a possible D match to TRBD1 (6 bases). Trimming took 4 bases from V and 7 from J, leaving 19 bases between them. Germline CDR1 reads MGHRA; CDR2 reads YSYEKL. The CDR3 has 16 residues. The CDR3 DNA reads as TGCGCCAGCAGCCGAGAGGATTCAGGGGCAAGTGAAAAACTGTTTTTT. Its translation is CASSREDSGASEKLFF.

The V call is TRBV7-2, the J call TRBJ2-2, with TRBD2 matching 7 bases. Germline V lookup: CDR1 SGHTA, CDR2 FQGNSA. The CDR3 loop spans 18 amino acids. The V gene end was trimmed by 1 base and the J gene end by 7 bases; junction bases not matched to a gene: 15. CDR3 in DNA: TGTGCCAGCAGCTTAGGATTTGGCCTAGCGGCGCTTAACGGGGAGCTGTTTTTT. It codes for CASSLGFGLAALNGELFF.

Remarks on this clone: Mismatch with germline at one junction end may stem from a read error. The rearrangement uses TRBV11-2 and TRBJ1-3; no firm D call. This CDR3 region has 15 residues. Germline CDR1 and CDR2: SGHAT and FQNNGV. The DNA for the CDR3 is TGTGCCAGCAGCTTAGGATCTAACACTGGGAACACCATATATTTT. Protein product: CASSLGSNTGNTIYF.

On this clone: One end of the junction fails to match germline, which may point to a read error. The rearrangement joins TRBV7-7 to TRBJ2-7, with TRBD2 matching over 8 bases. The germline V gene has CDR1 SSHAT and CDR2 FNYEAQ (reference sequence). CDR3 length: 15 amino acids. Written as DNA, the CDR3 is TGTGCTAGCAGCTTAGGAGACGGGGGGGCCTACGAGCAGTACTTC. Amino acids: CASSLGDGGAYEQYF.

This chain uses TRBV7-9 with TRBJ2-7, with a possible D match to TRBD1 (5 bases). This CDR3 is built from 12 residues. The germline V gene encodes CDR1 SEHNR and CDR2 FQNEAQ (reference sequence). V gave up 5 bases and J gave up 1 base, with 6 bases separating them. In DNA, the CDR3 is TGTGCCAGCAGCAGGGGTTCCTACGAGCAGTACTTC. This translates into CASSRGSYEQYF.

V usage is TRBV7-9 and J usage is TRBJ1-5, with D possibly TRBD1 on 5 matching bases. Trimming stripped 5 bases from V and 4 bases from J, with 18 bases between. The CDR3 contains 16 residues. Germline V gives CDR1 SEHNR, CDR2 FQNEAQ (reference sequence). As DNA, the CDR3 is TGTGCCAGCAGCCCCAGTGGGGGGGTCGGGAATCAGCCCCAGCATTTT. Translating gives CASSPSGGVGNQPQHF.

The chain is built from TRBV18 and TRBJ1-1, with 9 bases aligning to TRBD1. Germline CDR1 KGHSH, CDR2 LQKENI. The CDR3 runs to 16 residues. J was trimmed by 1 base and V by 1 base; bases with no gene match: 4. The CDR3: CASSPLSQGANTEAFF. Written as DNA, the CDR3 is TGTGCCAGCTCACCACTCTCACAGGGGGCGAACACTGAAGCTTTCTTT. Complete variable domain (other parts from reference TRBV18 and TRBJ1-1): NAGVMQNPRHLVRRRGQEARLRCSPMKGHSHVYWYRQLPEEGLKFMVYLQKENIIDESGMPKERFSAEFPKEGPSILRIQQVVRGDSAAYFCASSPLSQGANTEAFFGQGTRLTVV.

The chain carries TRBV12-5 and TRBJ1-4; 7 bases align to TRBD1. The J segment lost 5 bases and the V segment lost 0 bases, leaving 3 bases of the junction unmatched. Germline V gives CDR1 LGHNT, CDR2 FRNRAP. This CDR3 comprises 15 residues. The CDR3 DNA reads TGTGCTAGTGGTTTGGTGACAGGGCTAAATGAAAAACTGTTTTTT. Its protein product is CASGLVTGLNEKLFF.

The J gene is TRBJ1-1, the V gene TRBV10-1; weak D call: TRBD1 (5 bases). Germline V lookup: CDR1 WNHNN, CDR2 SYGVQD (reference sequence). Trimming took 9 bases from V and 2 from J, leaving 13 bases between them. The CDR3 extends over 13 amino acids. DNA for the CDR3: TGCGCCAGTACTGGACATCCAAACACTGAAGCTTTCTTT. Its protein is CASTGHPNTEAFF.

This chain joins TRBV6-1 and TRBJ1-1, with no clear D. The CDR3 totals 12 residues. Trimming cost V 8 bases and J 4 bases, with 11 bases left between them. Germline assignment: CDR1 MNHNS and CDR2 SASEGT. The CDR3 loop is CASSDPTTEAFF. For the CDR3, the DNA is TGTGCCAGCTCAGACCCGACCACTGAAGCTTTCTTT.

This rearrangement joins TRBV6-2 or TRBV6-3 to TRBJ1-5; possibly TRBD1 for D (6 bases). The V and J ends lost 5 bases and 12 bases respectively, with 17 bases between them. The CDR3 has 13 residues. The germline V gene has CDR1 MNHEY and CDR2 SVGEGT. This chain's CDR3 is CASSVQGQRRQHF. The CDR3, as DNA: TGTGCCAGCAGTGTACAGGGTCAGAGGCGCCAGCATTTT.

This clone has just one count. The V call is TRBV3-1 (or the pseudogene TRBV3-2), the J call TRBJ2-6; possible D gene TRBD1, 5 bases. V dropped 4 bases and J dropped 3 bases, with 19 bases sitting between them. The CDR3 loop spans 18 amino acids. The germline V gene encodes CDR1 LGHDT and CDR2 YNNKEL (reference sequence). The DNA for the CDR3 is TGTGCCAGCAGCCGTGGGGTAGCCCCAAGGGGTGGGGCCAACGTCCTGACTTTC. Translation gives CASSRGVAPRGGANVLTF.